This T cell receptor beta chain was obtained from a study of shared clonotypes between healthy human individuals. Study outcomes and limitations: Clonotype sharing across donors was expected to vary with sequencing depth.

The method was immunoSEQ multiplex PCR; TCRdb's version includes in-frame clones alone and lacks a portion of them. The sample comprises hundreds of thousands of clones, 96% of which are singletons, and about 0.25% rests with the top ten. Naive CD8 cells, CD45RO-negative and positively selected for CCR7, excluded terminally differentiated effector memory CD45RA+ cells. With respect to this clone: What it binds is unknown.

The TCR comes from a man aged 25-40 years in good health. Sequencing input: naive CD8+ T cells sorted from blood.

The CDR3 DNA follows: TGTGCCAGCAGAACGACTAGTGGGCTCTACGAGCAGTACTTC. Its protein product is CASRTTSGLYEQYF. The chain couples TRBV27 to TRBJ2-7; D possibly corresponds to TRBD2 (6 bases). The ends were cut back, 6 bases at V and 3 bases at J, with 15 bases in the middle. Germline V lookup: CDR1 MNHEY, CDR2 SMNVEV (reference sequence). The CDR3 is 14 amino acids.